These 19 T cell receptor beta chains were all obtained from the same sample, sequenced in a study of blood T cell repertoires in COVID-19. This table comes from immunoSEQ multiplex PCR, and its TCRdb copy is limited to in-frame clones, with some not included. The sample yields about 260,000 clones, more than 80% seen once. The specimen was PBMCs or T cells enriched from blood (not recorded which). The origin of the receptors is a man aged 50 to 59 who had been exposed to COVID-19.

This clone was found once. The chain has TRBV11-2 and TRBJ1-1; a possible D gene is TRBD1 (5 bases). The V gene's germline CDR1 is SGHAT and CDR2 FQNNGV. The CDR3 runs to 13 residues. Trimming removed 1 base at V and 5 bases at J, with 8 bases between. As DNA, the CDR3 is TGTGCCAGCAGCTTAGTTAAGGGGACTGAAGCTTTCTTT. It is translated as CASSLVKGTEAFF.

Comment on this clone: Different DNA sequences within this sample yield the same CDR3. The chain carries TRBV5-1 and TRBJ2-1; the D gene is possibly TRBD1 (5 bases). The CDR3 has 13 amino acids. The ends were cut back, 3 bases at V and 4 bases at J, with 8 bases in the middle. Per germline, CDR1 SGHRS and CDR2 YFSETQ. The CDR3 here is CASSSDRYNEQFF. The CDR3 DNA reads TGCGCCAGCAGCTCCGACAGATACAATGAGCAGTTCTTC.

The chain combines TRBV10-3 with TRBJ1-1; maybe TRBD1 (6 bases). Trimming took 1 base from V and 6 from J, leaving 18 bases between them. CDR1 is ENHRY and CDR2 is SYGVKD in the germline V gene. The CDR3 runs 16 residues. CDR3 amino acids: CAISELNPGAGAEAFF. As DNA, the CDR3 is TGTGCCATCAGTGAGTTAAACCCAGGGGCAGGGGCTGAAGCTTTCTTT.

The chain has TRBV7-8 and TRBJ2-2; a possible D gene is TRBD1 (7 bases). Trimming stripped 6 bases from V and 1 base from J, with 15 bases between. CDR1 and CDR2 (germline): SGHVS, FQNEAQ. The CDR3 length is 16 residues. CDR3 in DNA: TGTGCCAGCAGTTCTCGACAGGGACTGAACACCGGGGAGCTGTTTTTT. Translation: CASSSRQGLNTGELFF.

The chain employs TRBV28 and TRBJ2-3; a weak D match, TRBD2 (7 bases). The CDR3 is 16 residues long. The germline gives CDR1 MDHEN, CDR2 SYDVKM. Deletions cut 5 bases from V and 2 bases from J, with 17 bases between. The CDR3 nucleotides read TGTGCCAGCAGTCCCAGGGGACGGGGGGACACAGATACGCAGTATTTT. Its protein is CASSPRGRGDTDTQYF.

V usage is TRBV12-3 or TRBV12-4 and J usage is TRBJ2-7; maybe TRBD2 (5 bases). The CDR3 is 13 residues long. Deletions cut 3 bases from V and 6 bases from J, with 12 bases between. Here the CDR3 reads CASSLDFQPEQYF. The CDR3 region has the DNA TGTGCCAGCAGTTTGGACTTCCAACCCGAGCAGTACTTC.

The J gene is TRBJ1-4, the V gene TRBV4-1; D perhaps matches TRBD1 (6 bases). Looked up from germline, CDR1 is MGHRA and CDR2 is YSYEKL. CDR3 length: 16 amino acids. Trimming took off 0 bases at V and 8 bases at J, with 16 bases between the two ends. The CDR3: CASSQDWQGRDEKLFF. CDR3 DNA sequence: TGCGCCAGCAGCCAAGATTGGCAGGGGAGGGACGAAAAACTGTTTTTT.

CDR3 DNA: TGTGCCAGCAGTTACTCGAGTAGCAGCTATGGCTACACCTTC. This sequence encodes CASSYSSSSYGYTF. This chain joins TRBV6-2 or TRBV6-3 and TRBJ1-2; no clear D gene. V was clipped by 0 bases and J by 4 bases, with 9 bases between them. The CDR3 covers 14 residues. CDR1 MNHEY and CDR2 SVGEGT come from the germline V gene.

This clone showed up just once. The chain combines TRBV11-1 with TRBJ2-7, with 13 positions matching TRBD2. Looked up from germline, CDR1 is SGHAT and CDR2 is FQDESV (reference sequence). The V and J ends lost 4 bases and 5 bases, in that order; junction bases with no gene match: 8. The CDR3 runs to 16 residues. CDR3 in amino acids: CASSSGLAGPADEQYV. The CDR3 nucleotides are TGTGCCAGCAGCTCGGGACTAGCGGGACCGGCGGACGAGCAGTACGTC.

The chain joins TRBV7-2 to TRBJ2-1; D ambiguous. This CDR3 is 13 amino acids long. The V end lost 1 base, the J end lost 6 bases, and 7 bases lay between the germline ends. In germline, CDR1 is SGHTA, CDR2 FQGNSA. Here the CDR3 reads CASSLGASNEQFF. The CDR3 coding sequence is TGTGCCAGCAGCTTAGGTGCGAGCAATGAGCAGTTCTTC.

The rearrangement links TRBV4-1 to TRBJ1-3; 7 bases are a match to TRBD1. CDR3 length: 15 residues. Germline CDR1 reads MGHRA; CDR2 reads YSYEKL. With 4 bases clipped from V and 3 bases from J, the junction kept 6 bases outside the gene matches. This chain's CDR3 is CASSRNRDSGNTIYF. In DNA, the CDR3 is TGCGCCAGCAGCCGAAACCGGGACAGTGGAAACACCATATATTTT.

V and J are TRBV6-5 and TRBJ1-1; D unresolved. Germline V lookup: CDR1 MNHEY, CDR2 SVGAGI. The CDR3 has 13 amino acids. With 10 bases removed from V and 0 bases from J, the gap between germline ends came to 12 bases. The CDR3 loop reads CATGGRVNTEAFF. DNA of the CDR3: TGTGCCACAGGAGGGAGGGTGAACACTGAAGCTTTCTTT.

With regard to this clone: Other DNA sequences from this sample encode an identical CDR3 as well. V and J are TRBV7-3 and TRBJ2-1, with 8 bases matching TRBD1. From germline, CDR1 is SGHTA and CDR2 FQGTGA. The CDR3 has 13 residues. Losses at the gene ends were 1 base for V and 7 bases for J; bases not matched to a gene: 0. The DNA of the CDR3 is TGTGCCAGCAGCTTAAGGACAGGGAATGAGCAGTTCTTC. Its translation is CASSLRTGNEQFF.

The V call is TRBV29-1, the J call TRBJ1-1; possible D gene TRBD1, 5 bases. V shed 4 bases and J shed 7 bases, with 10 bases lying between them. The CDR3 consists of 11 residues. Looked up from germline, CDR1 is SQVTM and CDR2 is ANQGSEA. The CDR3 coding sequence is TGCAGCGTTGCAGGGCCCTATGAAGCTTTCTTT. Amino acids: CSVAGPYEAFF.

The chain recombines TRBV2 with TRBJ2-2; 9 bases line up with TRBD2. This CDR3 comprises 15 residues. In germline, CDR1 is SNHLY, CDR2 FYNNEI. The J segment lost 5 bases and the V segment lost 6 bases, leaving 7 bases of the junction unmatched. CDR3 in amino acids: CASSRRLAETGELFF. For the CDR3, the DNA is TGTGCCAGCAGCCGCCGACTAGCGGAAACCGGGGAGCTGTTTTTT.

This rearrangement joins TRBV9 to TRBJ1-6, with 9 bases aligning to TRBD1. Germline V lookup: CDR1 SGDLS, CDR2 YYNGEE. V was pared by 3 bases and J by 10 bases, with 5 bases of the junction left unmatched. This CDR3 region has 14 residues. The DNA of the CDR3 is TGTGCCAGCAGCGACGGGACAGGGCAATCACCCCTCCACTTT. This encodes CASSDGTGQSPLHF.

This clone has just one count. V usage is TRBV5-5 and J usage is TRBJ1-2; no reliable D call. The CDR3 contains 13 residues. Germline assignment: CDR1 SGHKS and CDR2 YYEKEE (reference sequence). Deletions cut 3 bases from V and 5 bases from J, with 11 bases between. The CDR3 reads CASSSLSSYGYTF. In DNA form, the CDR3 reads TGTGCCAGCAGCTCCCTGTCTTCTTATGGCTACACCTTC.

CDR3: CASSPPPVTEAQFF. DNA for the CDR3: TGTGCCAGCTCACCACCCCCGGTGACCGAGGCGCAGTTCTTC. The chain has TRBV18 and TRBJ2-1; D gene unclear. The CDR3 consists of 14 residues. Trimming took off 0 bases at V and 12 bases at J, with 15 bases between the two ends. Germline V gene sequence: CDR1 KGHSH, CDR2 LQKENI.

The chain has TRBV7-2 and TRBJ1-2; the D is unclear. V lost 6 bases to trimming and J lost 6 bases, with 17 bases between them. CDR3 length: 14 amino acids. Germline lookup yields CDR1 SGHTA and CDR2 FQGNSA. CDR3 sequence: CASSTSGGEDGYTF. As DNA, the CDR3 is TGTGCCAGCAGTACTTCCGGAGGTGAAGATGGCTACACCTTC.